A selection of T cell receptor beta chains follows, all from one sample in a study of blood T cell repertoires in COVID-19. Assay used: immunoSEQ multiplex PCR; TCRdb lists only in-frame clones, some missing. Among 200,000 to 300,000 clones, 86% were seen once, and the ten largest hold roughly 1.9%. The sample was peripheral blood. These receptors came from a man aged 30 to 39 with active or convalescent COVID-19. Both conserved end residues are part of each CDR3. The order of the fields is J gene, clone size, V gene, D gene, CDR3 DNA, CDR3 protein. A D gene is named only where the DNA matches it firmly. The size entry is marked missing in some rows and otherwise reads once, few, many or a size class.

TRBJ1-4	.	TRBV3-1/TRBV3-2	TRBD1	TGTGCCAGCAGCCATCCCGGGACAGGGGTCGAAAAACTGTTTTTT	CASSHPGTGVEKLFF
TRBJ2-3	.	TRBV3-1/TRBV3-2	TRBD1	TGTGCCAGCAGCCGAGGGACAGGGCGAGGGTCTAGCACAGATACGCAGTATTTT	CASSRGTGRGSSTDTQYF
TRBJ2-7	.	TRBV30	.	TGTGCCTGGAGCCGCAGCTTAGGGGCGCACTACGAGCAGTACTTC	CAWSRSLGAHYEQYF
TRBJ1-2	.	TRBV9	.	TGTGCCAGCAGCGTGGCAGGGGTGAACTATGGCTACACCTTC	CASSVAGVNYGYTF
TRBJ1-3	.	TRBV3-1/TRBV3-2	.	TGTGCCAGCAGCCAAGTTATAATGGAGCCCGACACCATATATTTT	CASSQVIMEPDTIYF
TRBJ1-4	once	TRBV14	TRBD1	TGTGCCAGCAGCCGGGAACAGGGGATGGGCGGTGAAAAACTGTTTTTT	CASSREQGMGGEKLFF
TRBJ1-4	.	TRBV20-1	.	TGCAGTGCTAGGTATGGCGAAAAACTGTTTTTT	CSARYGEKLFF
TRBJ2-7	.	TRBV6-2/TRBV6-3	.	TGTGCCAGCAGTGATCATTCCGGGGGGCTGTTCTACGAGCAGTACTTC	CASSDHSGGLFYEQYF
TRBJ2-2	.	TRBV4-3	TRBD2	TGCGCCAGCAGCCTCAGAGGGACTAGCGGGGGTACCGGGGAGCTGTTTTTT	CASSLRGTSGGTGELFF
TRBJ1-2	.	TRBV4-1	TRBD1	TGCGCCAGCAGCCCGGGACAGTCGTTCTATGGCTACACCTTC	CASSPGQSFYGYTF
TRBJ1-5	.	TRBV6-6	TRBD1	TGTGCCAGCCAGGGGGGCAATCAGCCCCAGCATTTT	CASQGGNQPQHF
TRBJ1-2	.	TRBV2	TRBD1	TGTGCCAGCACTCGGGACAGATATTATGGCTACACCTTC	CASTRDRYYGYTF
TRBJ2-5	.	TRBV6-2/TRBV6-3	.	TGTGCCAGCAGTTACTCCCCCAGCGGGGAGACCCAGTACTTC	CASSYSPSGETQYF
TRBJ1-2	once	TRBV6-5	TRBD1	TGTGCCAGCAGGGACCCGGGACAGGGTCTCTATGGCTACACCTTC	CASRDPGQGLYGYTF
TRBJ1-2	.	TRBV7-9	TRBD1	TGTGCCAGCAGCTATCAGGGGGTAGCGAATGGCTACACCTTC	CASSYQGVANGYTF
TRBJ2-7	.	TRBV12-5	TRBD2	TGTGCTAGTGGGGGAATAAGCGGGGACGGACGTTACGAGCAGTACTTC	CASGGISGDGRYEQYF
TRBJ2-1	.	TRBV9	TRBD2	TGTGCCAGCAGCCCAAAGGGACTAGCGGGGGACTTCGGCTCCTACAATGAGCAGTTCTTC	CASSPKGLAGDFGSYNEQFF
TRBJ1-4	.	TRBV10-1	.	TGCGCCAGCAGTGGAGGGCAGGGGAATGAAAAACTGTTTTTT	CASSGGQGNEKLFF
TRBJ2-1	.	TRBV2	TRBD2	TGTGCCAGCAGCGCACTCGGGGGGAGCTCCTACAATGAGCAGTTCTTC	CASSALGGSSYNEQFF
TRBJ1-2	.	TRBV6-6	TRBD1	TGTGCCAGCAGTTACTCCCGGACAGGGTCTGGCTACACCTTC	CASSYSRTGSGYTF
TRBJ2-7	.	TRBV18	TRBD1	TGTGCCAGCTCAAATTTAGTCGGACAGGGGAGCACCGAGCAGTACTTC	CASSNLVGQGSTEQYF
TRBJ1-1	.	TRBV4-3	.	TGCGCCAGCAGCCAAGAGTGGAGGGTAACTGAAGCTTTCTTT	CASSQEWRVTEAFF